This TCR beta chain is from a study of cytomegalovirus exposure and HLA in healthy donors (dated by TCRdb to 2016 to 2017). Study-wide context: According to an earlier analysis of several hundred of the donors, roughly 180 million T cells yielded 120 million or so unique TCR beta sequences and approximately 300 Gb of sequence data. An early release that covered several hundred HLA-typed donors contained about 300 gigabases of sequencing data and around 85 million unique TCR sequences. The genetic ancestry cluster associated with self-reported Caucasian donors included 80% to 90% of the roughly 400 genotyped donors. The study aimed to test whether cataloging public T cell receptors could reveal signatures of past pathogen exposure. The study profiled the T cell repertoires of 666 subjects by immunosequencing and related them to cytomegalovirus serostatus. In addition to the first cohort of hundreds of subjects, a separate validation cohort of about 120 different subjects was used. To predict cytomegalovirus infection status, the study combined high-throughput TCR immunosequencing, statistical association of individual TCRs with disease status, and machine learning. A later analysis re-analyzed previously published TCR beta repertoires from 550 to 700 donors and added high-resolution HLA genotyping to study TCR occurrence patterns. Rather than using new phenotypic data, the later analysis identified candidate immune exposures from TCR beta sequences and from how often those sequences occurred across donors. An earlier analysis of approximately 630 of the donors applied high-throughput TCR beta sequencing to assess whether each TCR beta V gene segment acted as functional or pseudogenic. Alongside the repertoire data, information on donor age, sex, ethnicity and CMV serostatus was compiled. Genome-wide SNP genotypes for about three fifths of the roughly 700 donors were used in a later genetic analysis, which treated that subset as a discovery cohort. Every repertoire in the discovery cohort had been generated on one and the same sequencing platform. Class I and class II HLA loci were covered by the typing at four-digit resolution. Typing coverage differed by locus: A, B, C, DRB1 and DQB1 were typed in about 620-630 donors, DQA1 in 522, DPA1 in around 580, and DPB1 in around 490. A handful of DR-DQ haplotypes were handled as single units for association and clustering because linkage in the cohort was strong. Among 398 genotyped donors of the cohort, an average of around 250,000 unique TCR beta nucleotide sequences was sequenced per donor, of which approximately 18% were non-productive.

The cohort comprised some 680 healthy bone marrow donors. All cohort members were sampled while nominally healthy, although unrecorded immune exposures were likely present. The donor tested CMV seronegative, placing the donor among the approximately 400 seronegative members of the cohort. Each donor provided a peripheral blood sample, and peripheral blood mononuclear cells were used for TCR beta sequencing. Genomic DNA was extracted from the blood cell samples with the Qiagen DNeasy Blood Extraction Kit. CDR1 and CDR2 (LNHNV, YYDKDF) derive from the germline V gene (reference sequence). The CDR3 covers 17 residues, taking in both the cysteine and the phenylalanine. Kept here is only the CDR3 DNA, which spans 51 bases and is read in frame from base 1. After removal of 1 base from V and 1 base from J, the junction retains 9 bases not matched to a gene. The full study reports these points: In a later genetic analysis, fewer N-insertions in productive TCRs were reported among donors in an Asian-associated ancestry cluster than the approximately 710-donor mean. In a later analysis, about 16,000 TCR beta sequences were associated with specific HLA alleles at a false discovery rate of 0.05. A few of the identified cytomegalovirus-associated TCR beta chains were confirmed in vitro to be specific for cytomegalovirus antigens. The 87-base-pair reads could not distinguish some IMGT-functional V segments, including TRBV6-2 and TRBV6-3, so those segments were excluded. In the study, 150 to 200 TCR beta chains were listed as associated with cytomegalovirus. An earlier analysis of around 540 of the donors showed that most TCR beta V segments appeared in productive rearrangements either about 90% or about 30% of the time, which broadly matched IMGT annotations. The classifier was reported to diagnose cytomegalovirus status with high specificity and sensitivity in both the original and validation cohorts. Because some donors lacked HLA typing at each locus, the association tests relied only on the typed subset. Most CMV-associated TCR beta chains appeared to be HLA-restricted in a later analysis, and the HLA associations seemed to be driven largely by CMV exposure. The authors suggested that the approach could potentially be extended to other disease states and immunological phenotypes. The only immune exposure information available for the cohort was CMV serostatus. Most TCR sequences were seen in very few donors, while some public TCRs were found in many individuals. In a later analysis, HLA-associated TCR beta chains showed more clonal expansion and lower generation probabilities than non-associated chains that were equally common. Assigning TCR associations to individual alleles was difficult when HLA alleles, especially DR and DQ, strongly co-occurred. Presence/absence analyses assumed roughly uniform sequencing depth across donors, an assumption that may not hold. Because counts were too low, roughly 18 rarely observed V segments, including chromosome 9 orphons, were left out of the earlier analysis of approximately 580 of the donors. According to a later analysis, TCR association rates differed among HLA loci, with DRB1 alleles showing the most associated TCRs and HLA-C alleles showing the fewest. In this cohort, only TCR beta chains were sequenced, and detectable features were limited by the absence of alpha or paired-chain data. Correlated functional status among segregating V segments might reflect linkage disequilibrium, but an unknown experimental factor could not be ruled out. A cluster of highly shared sequence variants was judged likely to be a technical artifact of the sequencing pipeline. According to a later analysis, parvovirus B19, influenza, CMV and Epstein-Barr virus appeared linked to several top co-occurrence clusters. A further reported finding was that TCR beta sequences accurately predicted the HLA-A and HLA-B alleles for most subjects in the first cohort. A later genetic analysis associated a missense DCLRE1C variant with V-gene and J-gene trimming of TCR beta chains, and an independent cohort replicated the association.

Receptor libraries were prepared by the immunoSEQ multiplex PCR assay. A mixture of 60 forward primers for TCR Vbeta segments and 13 reverse primers for TCR Jbeta segments was used in the multiplex PCR. Amplification of the CDR3 region of rearranged TCR beta genes was performed with a multiplex PCR assay on genomic DNA. Amplified TCR beta libraries were sequenced as 87-base-pair reads on the Illumina HiSeq System. In the source study's methods: Across the 500 to 700 repertoires, a later analysis counted tens of millions of unique TCR beta chains, approximately 10 million of which were shared by at least two donors. Raw reads were error-corrected and collapsed into unique sequences by a nearest-neighbor algorithm in which closely related sequences were merged to remove PCR and sequencing errors. To assign V, D and J gene segments, CDR3 sequences were aligned to IMGT reference sequences. For a sequence to be retained, at least a six-nucleotide match to both a V gene segment and a J gene segment was required. Rearrangements were classified as productive when the CDR3 lacked stop codons and remained in frame with V and J, and all other rearrangements were classified as non-productive. Following IMGT convention, CDR3 was defined as the stretch from the second conserved V-encoded cysteine to the conserved J-encoded phenylalanine. Sequences without an unambiguous match to a single V gene segment were excluded from the earlier analysis of a few hundred of the donors. In an earlier analysis of 450 to 750 of the donors, a V segment was called functional when productive rearrangements were above 56.7%, and segregating when the standard deviation between donors exceeded 5%. A statistical classification framework was developed to diagnose cytomegalovirus status using the catalog of TCR beta chain sequences. A later analysis assigned V and J genes by comparing TCR nucleotide sequences with IMGT/GENE-DB human TR gene sequences. Using the TCRdist pipeline, a later analysis assigned CDR3 sequences along with most-parsimonious VDJ recombination scenarios. A later analysis defined each TCR beta chain by its CDR3 amino acid sequence plus V-gene family, and excluded reads lacking a unique V-gene family. As a way to deal with suspected cross-contamination and a sequencing artifact, a later analysis dropped roughly 620 nucleotide sequences that were highly shared and had low generation probability. A later analysis calculated a clonal expansion index for each public chain from normalized within-repertoire ranks of inferred template counts. Generation probabilities in a later analysis came from a VDJ recombination model fitted to out-of-frame rearrangements, and those results were checked against IGoR. In a later analysis, hypergeometric tests were used to score TCR-TCR, TCR-HLA and TCR-CMV co-occurrence, with a repertoire-size bias correction applied to TCR pairs. False discovery rates were estimated in a later analysis by permuting HLA or CMV assignments 20 times. A later analysis grouped co-occurring TCRs with DBSCAN, adding TCRdist sequence similarity when clustering within HLA-allele-positive subsets. For co-occurrence clustering, repertoires with fewer than 30,000 or more than 120,000 public chains were excluded, along with five or six repertoires with anomalous nucleotide sharing. The table was pulled from immuneACCESS by TCRdb, which kept in-frame rearrangements only. Such tables lose some clones; where checked, under half of the loss comes from unresolved V genes, and the rest has no known cause. The DNA gave D and trimming, while V, J and clone size come from that table. The sample table records approximately 120,000 clones. Approximately 0.93% of the sample rests with the top ten.

As for this clone: The specificity of this receptor is unknown.

This receptor was obtained from a man between 18 and 29 years old in good health and CMV-seronegative. The sequenced sample consisted of PBMCs. This chain joins TRBV15 to TRBJ2-5; TRBD1 aligns with 7 central bases. The CDR3 reads as follows: CATSRGETGYGQETQYF. The DNA sequence follows: TGTGCCACCAGCAGAGGAGAGACAGGGTATGGCCAAGAGACCCAGTACTTC.